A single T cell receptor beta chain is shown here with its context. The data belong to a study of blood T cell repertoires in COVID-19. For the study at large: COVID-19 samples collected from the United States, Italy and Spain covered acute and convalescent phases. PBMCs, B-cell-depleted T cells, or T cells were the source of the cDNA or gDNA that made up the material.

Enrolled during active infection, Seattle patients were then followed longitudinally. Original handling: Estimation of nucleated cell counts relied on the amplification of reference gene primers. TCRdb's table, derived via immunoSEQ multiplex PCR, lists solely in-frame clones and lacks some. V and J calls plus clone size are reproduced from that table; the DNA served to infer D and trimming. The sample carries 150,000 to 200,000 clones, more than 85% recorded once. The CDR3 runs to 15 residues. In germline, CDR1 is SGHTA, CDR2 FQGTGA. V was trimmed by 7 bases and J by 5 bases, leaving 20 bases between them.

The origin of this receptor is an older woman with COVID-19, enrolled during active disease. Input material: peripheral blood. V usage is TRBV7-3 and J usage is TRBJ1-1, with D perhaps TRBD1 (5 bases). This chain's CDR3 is CASIQGGGRLTEAFF. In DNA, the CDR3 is TGTGCCAGCATCCAGGGTGGTGGTAGGTTAACTGAAGCTTTCTTT.